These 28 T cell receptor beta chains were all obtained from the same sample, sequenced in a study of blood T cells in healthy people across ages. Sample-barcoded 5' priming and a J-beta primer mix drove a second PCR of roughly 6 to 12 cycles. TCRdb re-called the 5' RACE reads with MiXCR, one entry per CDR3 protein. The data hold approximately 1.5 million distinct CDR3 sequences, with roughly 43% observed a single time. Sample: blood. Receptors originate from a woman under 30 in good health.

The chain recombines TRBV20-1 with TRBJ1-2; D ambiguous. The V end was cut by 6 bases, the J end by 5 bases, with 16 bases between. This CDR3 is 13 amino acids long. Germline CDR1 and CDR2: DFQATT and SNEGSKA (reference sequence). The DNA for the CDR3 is TGCAGTGCCACCGACACAGATACTTATGGCTACACCTTC. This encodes CSATDTDTYGYTF.

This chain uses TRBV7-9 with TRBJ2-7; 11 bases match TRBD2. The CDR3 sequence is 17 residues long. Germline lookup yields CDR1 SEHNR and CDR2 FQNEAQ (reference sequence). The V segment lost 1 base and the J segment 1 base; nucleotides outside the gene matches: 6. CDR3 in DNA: TGTGCCAGCAGCTTAGTTTCACTAGCGGGAGTGTCCTACGAGCAGTACTTC. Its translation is CASSLVSLAGVSYEQYF.

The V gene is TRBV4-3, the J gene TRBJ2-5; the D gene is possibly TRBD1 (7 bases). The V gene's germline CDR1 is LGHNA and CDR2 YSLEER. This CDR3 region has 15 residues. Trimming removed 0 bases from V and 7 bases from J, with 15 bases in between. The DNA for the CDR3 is TGCGCCAGCAGCCAAGATGGAGGGGGCGCTGGGACCCAGTACTTC. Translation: CASSQDGGGAGTQYF.

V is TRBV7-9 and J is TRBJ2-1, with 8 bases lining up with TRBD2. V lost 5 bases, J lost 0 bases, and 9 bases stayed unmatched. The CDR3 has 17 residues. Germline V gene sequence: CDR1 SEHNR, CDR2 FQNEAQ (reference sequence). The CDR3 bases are TGTGCCAGCAGCCCCCGAGCGGGAGTGAGCTCCTACAATGAGCAGTTCTTC. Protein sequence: CASSPRAGVSSYNEQFF.

The CDR3: CASSYTGLRQPQHF. In DNA, the CDR3 is TGTGCCAGCAGTTATACAGGCCTAAGGCAGCCCCAGCATTTT. This sequence joins TRBV6-2 or TRBV6-3 and TRBJ1-5, with D possibly being TRBD1 (5 bases). Germline lookup yields CDR1 MNHEY and CDR2 SVGEGT. This CDR3 contains 14 residues. Trimming took off 3 bases at V and 7 bases at J, with 13 bases between the two ends.

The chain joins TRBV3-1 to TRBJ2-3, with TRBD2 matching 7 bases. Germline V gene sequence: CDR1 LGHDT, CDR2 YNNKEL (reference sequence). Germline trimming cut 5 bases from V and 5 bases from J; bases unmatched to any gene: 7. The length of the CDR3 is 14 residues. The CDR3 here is CASSGRLALDTQYF. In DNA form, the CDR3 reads TGTGCCAGCAGCGGGAGACTAGCATTAGATACGCAGTATTTT.

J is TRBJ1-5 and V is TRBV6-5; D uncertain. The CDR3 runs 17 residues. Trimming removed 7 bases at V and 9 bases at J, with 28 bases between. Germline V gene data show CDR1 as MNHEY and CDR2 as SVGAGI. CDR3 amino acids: CASIPRVADSLKRPQHF. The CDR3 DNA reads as TGTGCCAGCATTCCCCGAGTGGCAGACTCCCTCAAACGGCCCCAGCATTTT.

The CDR3 nucleotides are TGTGCCAGCAGTTTTAGACAGGGAGTCTCCTACGAGCAGTACTTC. Protein: CASSFRQGVSYEQYF. The chain links TRBV12-3 or TRBV12-4 to TRBJ2-7; 7 nucleotides align to TRBD1. The CDR3 runs to 15 residues. The J segment lost 0 bases and the V segment lost 3 bases, leaving 5 bases of the junction unmatched.

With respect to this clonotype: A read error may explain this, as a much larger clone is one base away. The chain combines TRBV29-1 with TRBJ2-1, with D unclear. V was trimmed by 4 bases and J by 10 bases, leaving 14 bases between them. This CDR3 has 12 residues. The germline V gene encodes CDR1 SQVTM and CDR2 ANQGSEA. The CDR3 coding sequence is TGCAGCGTTGGTGTGGGCCCCTACGAGCAGTTCTTC. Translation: CSVGVGPYEQFF.

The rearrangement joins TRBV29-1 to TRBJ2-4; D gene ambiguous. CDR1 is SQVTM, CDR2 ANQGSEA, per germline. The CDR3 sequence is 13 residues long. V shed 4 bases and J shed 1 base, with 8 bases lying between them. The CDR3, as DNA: TGCAGCGTTGCATTGGTGGCCAAAAACATTCAGTACTTC. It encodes CSVALVAKNIQYF.

The CDR3 bases are TGCAGTGCTAGAGAAGGAGGCGAGCAGTACTTC. Its protein product is CSAREGGEQYF. The chain has TRBV20-1 and TRBJ2-5, with D perhaps matching TRBD2 (5 bases). TRBJ2-7 matches the DNA end more closely, so the J call is doubtful. Germline CDR1 DFQATT, CDR2 SNEGSKA (reference sequence). This CDR3 comprises 11 residues.

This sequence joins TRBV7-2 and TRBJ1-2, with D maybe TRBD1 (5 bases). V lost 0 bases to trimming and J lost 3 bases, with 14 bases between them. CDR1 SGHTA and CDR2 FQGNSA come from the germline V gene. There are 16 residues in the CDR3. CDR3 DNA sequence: TGTGCCAGCAGCTTAGCGGCGGGAAGGGGCGACTATGGCTACACCTTC. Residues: CASSLAAGRGDYGYTF.

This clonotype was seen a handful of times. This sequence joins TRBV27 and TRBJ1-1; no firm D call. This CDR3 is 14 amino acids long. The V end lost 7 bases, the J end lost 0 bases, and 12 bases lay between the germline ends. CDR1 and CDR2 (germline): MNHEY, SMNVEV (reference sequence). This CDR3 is CASKEQLMNTEAFF. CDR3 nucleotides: TGTGCCAGCAAAGAACAACTTATGAACACTGAAGCTTTCTTT.

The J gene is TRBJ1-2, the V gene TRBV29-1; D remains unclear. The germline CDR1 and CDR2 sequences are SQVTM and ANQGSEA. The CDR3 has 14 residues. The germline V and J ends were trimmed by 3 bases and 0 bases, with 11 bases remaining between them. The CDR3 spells CSVDRPATNYGYTF. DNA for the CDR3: TGCAGCGTTGATCGGCCCGCTACTAACTATGGCTACACCTTC.

This CDR3 reads CASSRAPDYEQYF. The CDR3 DNA reads as TGTGCCAGCAGCCGCGCCCCAGATTACGAGCAGTACTTC. The rearrangement uses TRBV16 and TRBJ2-7; D unclear. The germline V and J ends were trimmed by 4 bases and 4 bases, with 11 bases remaining between them. This CDR3 is 13 amino acids long. Germline-derived CDR1 and CDR2 are KGHSY and FQNENV. Supplemented by reference TRBV16 and TRBJ2-7, the full variable domain reads GEEVAQTPKHLVRGEGQKAKLYCAPIKGHSYVFWYQQVLKNEFKFLISFQNENVFDETGMPKERFSAKCLPNSPCSLEIQATKLEDSAVYFCASSRAPDYEQYFGPGTRLTVT.

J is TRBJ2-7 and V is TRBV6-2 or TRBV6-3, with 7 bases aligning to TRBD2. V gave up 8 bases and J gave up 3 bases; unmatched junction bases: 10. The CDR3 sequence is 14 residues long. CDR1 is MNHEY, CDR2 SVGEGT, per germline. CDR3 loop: CASSRPGGNYEQYF. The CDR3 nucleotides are TGTGCCAGCTCGAGGCCCGGGGGGAACTACGAGCAGTACTTC.

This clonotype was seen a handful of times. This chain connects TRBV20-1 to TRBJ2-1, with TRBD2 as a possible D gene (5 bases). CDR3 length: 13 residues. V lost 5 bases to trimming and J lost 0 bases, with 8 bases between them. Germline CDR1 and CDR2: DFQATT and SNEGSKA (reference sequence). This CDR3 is CSAGRVSYNEQFF. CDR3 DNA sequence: TGCAGTGCTGGGAGAGTCTCCTACAATGAGCAGTTCTTC.

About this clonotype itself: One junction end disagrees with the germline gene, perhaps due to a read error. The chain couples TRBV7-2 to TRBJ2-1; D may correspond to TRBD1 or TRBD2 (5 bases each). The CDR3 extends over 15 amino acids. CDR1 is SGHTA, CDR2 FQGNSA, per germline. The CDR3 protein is CACSLVGGSANEQFF. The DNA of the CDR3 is TGTGCCTGCAGCTTAGTTGGGGGAAGTGCCAATGAGCAGTTCTTC.

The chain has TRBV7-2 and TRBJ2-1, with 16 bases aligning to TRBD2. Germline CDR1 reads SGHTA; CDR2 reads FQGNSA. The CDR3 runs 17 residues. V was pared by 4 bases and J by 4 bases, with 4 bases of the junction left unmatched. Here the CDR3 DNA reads TGTGCCAGCAGCTCCAAGGGACTAGCGGGAGGGTACAATGAGCAGTTCTTC. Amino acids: CASSSKGLAGGYNEQFF. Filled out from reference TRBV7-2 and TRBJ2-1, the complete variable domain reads GAGVSQSPSNKVTEKGKDVELRCDPISGHTALYWYRQSLGQGLEFLIYFQGNSAPDKSGLPSDRFSAERTGGSVSTLTIQRTQQEDSAVYLCASSSKGLAGGYNEQFFGPGTRLTVL.

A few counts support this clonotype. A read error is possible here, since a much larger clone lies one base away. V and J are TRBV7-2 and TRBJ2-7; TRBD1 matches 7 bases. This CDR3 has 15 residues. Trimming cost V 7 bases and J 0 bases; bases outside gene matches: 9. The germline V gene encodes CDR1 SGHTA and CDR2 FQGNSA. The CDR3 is CASILMTGTSYEQYF. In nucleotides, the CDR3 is TGTGCCAGCATCCTCATGACAGGGACCTCCTACGAGCAGTACTTC. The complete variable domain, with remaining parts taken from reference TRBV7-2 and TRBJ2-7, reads GAGVSQSPSNKVTEKGKDVELRCDPISGHTALYWYRQSLGQGLEFLIYFQGNSAPDKSGLPSDRFSAERTGGSVSTLTIQRTQQEDSAVYLCASILMTGTSYEQYFGPGTRLTVT.

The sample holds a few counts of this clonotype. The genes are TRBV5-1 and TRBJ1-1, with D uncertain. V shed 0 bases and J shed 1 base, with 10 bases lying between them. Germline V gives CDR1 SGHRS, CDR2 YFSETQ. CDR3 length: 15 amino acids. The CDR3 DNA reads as TGCGCCAGCAGCTTGGCCGCGGCTCCGAACACTGAAGCTTTCTTT. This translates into CASSLAAAPNTEAFF.

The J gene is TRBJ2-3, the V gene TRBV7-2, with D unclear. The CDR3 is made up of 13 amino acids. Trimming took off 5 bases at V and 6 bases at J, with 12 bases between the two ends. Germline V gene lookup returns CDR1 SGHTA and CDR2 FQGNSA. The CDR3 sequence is CASSVRGLDTQYF. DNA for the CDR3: TGTGCCAGCAGCGTTAGAGGTCTCGATACGCAGTATTTT.

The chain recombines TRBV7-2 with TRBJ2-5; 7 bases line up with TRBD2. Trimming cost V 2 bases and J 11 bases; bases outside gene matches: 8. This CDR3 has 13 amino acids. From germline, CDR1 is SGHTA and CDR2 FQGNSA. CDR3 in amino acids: CASSLRLNGRQYF. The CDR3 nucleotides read TGTGCCAGCAGCTTAAGGCTAAACGGGAGGCAGTACTTC. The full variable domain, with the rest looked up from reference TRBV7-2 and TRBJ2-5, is GAGVSQSPSNKVTEKGKDVELRCDPISGHTALYWYRQSLGQGLEFLIYFQGNSAPDKSGLPSDRFSAERTGGSVSTLTIQRTQQEDSAVYLCASSLRLNGRQYFGPGTRLLVL.

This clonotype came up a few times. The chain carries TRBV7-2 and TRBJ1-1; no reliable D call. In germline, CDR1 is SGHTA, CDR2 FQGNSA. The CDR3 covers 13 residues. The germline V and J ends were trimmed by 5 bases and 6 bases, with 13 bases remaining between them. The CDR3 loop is CASSPFLFAEAFF. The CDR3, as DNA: TGTGCCAGCAGCCCGTTTCTCTTCGCTGAAGCTTTCTTT.

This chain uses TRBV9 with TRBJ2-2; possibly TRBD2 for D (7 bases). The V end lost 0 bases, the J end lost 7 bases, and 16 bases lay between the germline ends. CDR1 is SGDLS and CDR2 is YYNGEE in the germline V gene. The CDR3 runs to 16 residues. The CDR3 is CASSVVAGAVVGELFF. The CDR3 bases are TGTGCCAGCAGCGTAGTGGCGGGGGCCGTGGTCGGGGAGCTGTTTTTT.

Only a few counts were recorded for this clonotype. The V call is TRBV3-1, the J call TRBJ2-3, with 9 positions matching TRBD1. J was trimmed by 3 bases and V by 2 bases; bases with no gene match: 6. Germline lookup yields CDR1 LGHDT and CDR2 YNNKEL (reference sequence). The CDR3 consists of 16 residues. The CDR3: CASSQPGQGTTDTQYF. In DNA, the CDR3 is TGTGCCAGCAGCCAACCGGGACAGGGCACTACAGATACGCAGTATTTT.

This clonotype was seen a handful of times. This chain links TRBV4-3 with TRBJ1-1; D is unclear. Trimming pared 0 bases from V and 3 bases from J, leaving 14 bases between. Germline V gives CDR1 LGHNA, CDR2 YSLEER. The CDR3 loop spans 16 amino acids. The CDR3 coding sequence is TGCGCCAGCAGCCAAGATTGGCGGGATTGGGACACTGAAGCTTTCTTT. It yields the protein CASSQDWRDWDTEAFF.

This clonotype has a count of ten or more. CDR3 protein: CSARGLAGYEQYF. CDR3 bases: TGCAGTGCTAGAGGACTAGCGGGATACGAGCAGTACTTC. This chain uses TRBV20-1 with TRBJ2-7; 11 bases map to TRBD2. The CDR3 extends over 13 amino acids. Germline V gives CDR1 DFQATT, CDR2 SNEGSKA (reference sequence). V lost 1 base to trimming and J lost 4 bases; unmatched junction nucleotides: 0.